This record covers a single T cell receptor (beta chain). Its antigen is currently unknown. Each subset's genomic DNA was shared equally among a number of immunoSEQ plates. Clones were read by immunoSEQ multiplex PCR, and TCRdb kept only the in-frame ones, dropping some. The sample lists about 980,000 clones, over 75% occurring once. The data are from a study of shared clonotypes between healthy human individuals. Study conclusions and caveats: The sole specimen, blood, was sampled, and tissue repertoires likely differ.

From germline, CDR1 is SGHNT and CDR2 YYREEE (reference sequence). Trimming shortened V by 4 bases and J by 6 bases, and 17 bases separated the two germline ends. CDR3 length: 14 residues. Adults of Caucasian background living in Nashville, Tennessee made up all donors. The gene calls are TRBV5-4 and TRBJ2-7; a possible D gene is TRBD1 (6 bases). Sequencing used memory CD4+ T cells sorted from blood. The sample's subset: CD45RA-negative fraction. The TCR sequence derives from a man between 18 and 35 years old in good health. CDR3 DNA: TGTGCCAGCAGCCCTGACACAGGGTTGGCCGAGCAGTACTTC. Its translation: CASSPDTGLAEQYF.